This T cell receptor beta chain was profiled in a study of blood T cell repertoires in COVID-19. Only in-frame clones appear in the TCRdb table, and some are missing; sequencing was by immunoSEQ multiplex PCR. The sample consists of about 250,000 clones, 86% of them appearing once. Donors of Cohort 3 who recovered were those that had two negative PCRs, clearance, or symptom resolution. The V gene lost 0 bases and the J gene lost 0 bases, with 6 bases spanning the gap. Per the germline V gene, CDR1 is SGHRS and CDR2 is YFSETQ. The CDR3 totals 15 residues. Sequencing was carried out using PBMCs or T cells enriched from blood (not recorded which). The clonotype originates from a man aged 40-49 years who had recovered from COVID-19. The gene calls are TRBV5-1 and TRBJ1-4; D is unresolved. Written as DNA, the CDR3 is TGCGCCAGCAGCTTGGAGGAGGCAACTAATGAAAAACTGTTTTTT. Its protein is CASSLEEATNEKLFF.